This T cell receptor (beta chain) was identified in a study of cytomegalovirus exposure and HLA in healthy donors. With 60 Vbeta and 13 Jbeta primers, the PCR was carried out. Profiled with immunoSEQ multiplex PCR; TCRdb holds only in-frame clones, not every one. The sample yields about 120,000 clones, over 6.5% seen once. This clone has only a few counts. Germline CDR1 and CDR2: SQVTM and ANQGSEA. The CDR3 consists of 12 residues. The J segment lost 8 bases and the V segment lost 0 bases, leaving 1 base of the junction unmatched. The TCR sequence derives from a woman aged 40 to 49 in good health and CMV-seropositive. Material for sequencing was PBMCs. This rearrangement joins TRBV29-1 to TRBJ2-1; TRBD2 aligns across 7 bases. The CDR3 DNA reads TGCAGCGTTGAAGATCGGGGGGATGAGCAGTTCTTC. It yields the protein CSVEDRGDEQFF.